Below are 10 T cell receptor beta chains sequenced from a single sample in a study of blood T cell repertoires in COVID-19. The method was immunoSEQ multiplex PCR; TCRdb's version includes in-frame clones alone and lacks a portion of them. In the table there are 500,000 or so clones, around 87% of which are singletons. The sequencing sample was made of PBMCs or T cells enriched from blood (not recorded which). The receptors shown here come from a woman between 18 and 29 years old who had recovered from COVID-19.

CDR3 bases: TGTGCCAGCAGTGCACAGGTTAACTCCTACGAGCAGTACTTC. This codes for CASSAQVNSYEQYF. This chain joins TRBV2 and TRBJ2-7; TRBD1 is a possible D gene (5 bases). The CDR3 extends over 14 amino acids. CDR1 SNHLY and CDR2 FYNNEI come from the germline V gene. Trimming left V 4 bases short and J 0 bases short, with 10 bases between.

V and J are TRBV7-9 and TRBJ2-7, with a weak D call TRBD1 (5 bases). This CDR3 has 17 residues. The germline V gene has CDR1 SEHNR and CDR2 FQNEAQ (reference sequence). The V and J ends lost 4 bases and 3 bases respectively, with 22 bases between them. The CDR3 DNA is TGTGCCAGCAGCTCCAACTCTAGACAGAGTCCCAACTACGAGCAGTACTTC. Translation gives CASSSNSRQSPNYEQYF.

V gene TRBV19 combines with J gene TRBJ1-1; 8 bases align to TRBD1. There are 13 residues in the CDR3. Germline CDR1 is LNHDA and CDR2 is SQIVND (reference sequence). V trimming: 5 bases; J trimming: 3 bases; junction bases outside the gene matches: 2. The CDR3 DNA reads TGTGCCAGTAGTCAGACAGGGGACACTGAAGCTTTCTTT. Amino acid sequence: CASSQTGDTEAFF.

The CDR3 DNA is TGTGCCAGCAGCGCGGGGGACCCCGTTGGCTACACCTTC. It is translated as CASSAGDPVGYTF. V and J are TRBV14 and TRBJ1-2, with a possible D match to TRBD1 (5 bases). This CDR3 has 13 amino acids. V was cut by 5 bases and J by 7 bases, with 14 bases left in between. The germline CDR1 and CDR2 sequences are SGHDN and FVKESK.

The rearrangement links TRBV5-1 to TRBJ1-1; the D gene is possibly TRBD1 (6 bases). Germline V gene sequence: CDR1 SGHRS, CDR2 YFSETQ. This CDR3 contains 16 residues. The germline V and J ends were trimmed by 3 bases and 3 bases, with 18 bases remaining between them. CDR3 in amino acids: CASSWTTGSYDTEAFF. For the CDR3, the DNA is TGCGCCAGCAGCTGGACGACAGGTAGCTATGACACTGAAGCTTTCTTT.

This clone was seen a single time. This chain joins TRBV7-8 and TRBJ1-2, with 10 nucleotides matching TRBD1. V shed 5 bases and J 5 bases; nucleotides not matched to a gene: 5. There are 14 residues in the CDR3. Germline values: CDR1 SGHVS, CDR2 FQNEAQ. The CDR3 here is CASSRSGQGYGYTF. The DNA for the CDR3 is TGTGCCAGCAGCCGTTCGGGACAGGGGTATGGCTACACCTTC. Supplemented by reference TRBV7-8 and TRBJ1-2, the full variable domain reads GAGVSQSPRYKVAKRGQDVALRCDPISGHVSLFWYQQALGQGPEFLTYFQNEAQLDKSGLPSDRFFAERPEGSVSTLKIQRTQQEDSAVYLCASSRSGQGYGYTFGSGTRLTVV.

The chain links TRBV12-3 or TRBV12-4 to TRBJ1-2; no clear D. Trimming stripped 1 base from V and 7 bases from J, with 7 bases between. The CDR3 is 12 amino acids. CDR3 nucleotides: TGTGCCAGCAGTTTAGGAGCAACTGGCTACACCTTC. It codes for CASSLGATGYTF.

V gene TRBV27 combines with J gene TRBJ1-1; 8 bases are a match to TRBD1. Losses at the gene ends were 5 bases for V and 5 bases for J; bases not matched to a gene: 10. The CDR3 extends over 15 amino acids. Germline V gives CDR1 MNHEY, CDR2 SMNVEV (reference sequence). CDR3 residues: CASSPPTGAGTEAFF. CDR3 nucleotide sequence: TGTGCCAGCAGTCCACCGACAGGGGCGGGGACTGAAGCTTTCTTT.

The CDR3 here is CASSDMNREKLFF. CDR3 DNA: TGTGCCAGCAGTGATATGAACAGGGAAAAACTGTTTTTT. This chain uses TRBV25-1 with TRBJ1-4; TRBD1 might be the D (5 bases). With 3 bases removed from V and 8 bases from J, the gap between germline ends came to 10 bases. CDR3 length equals 13 residues. The germline CDR1 and CDR2 sequences are MGHDK and SYGVNS. The full variable domain, rest sourced from reference TRBV25-1 and TRBJ1-4, is EADIYQTPRYLVIGTGKKITLECSQTMGHDKMYWYQQDPGMELHLIHYSYGVNSTEKGDLSSESTVSRIRTEHFPLTLESARPSHTSQYLCASSDMNREKLFFGSGTQLSVL.

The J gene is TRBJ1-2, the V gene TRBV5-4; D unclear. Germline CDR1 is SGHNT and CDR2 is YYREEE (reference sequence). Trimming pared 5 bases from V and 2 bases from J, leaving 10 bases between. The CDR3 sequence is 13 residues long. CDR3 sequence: CASRAVANYGYTF. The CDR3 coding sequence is TGTGCCAGCAGGGCGGTCGCAAACTATGGCTACACCTTC.